The clone carrying this T cell receptor (beta chain) was seen more than once but under ten times. The antigen remains undetermined. This sample is part of a study of metastatic and nonmetastatic thyroid tumors. Study-wide context: Samples came from malignant and benign thyroid patients, and repertoires were compared across blood and tumor or nodule tissue. The study, taken as a whole, reports: Malignant thyroid tumors reportedly had TCR beta diversity that was significantly higher than in benign nodules, in blood and tumor.

In the original processing: Researchers built a distant-metastasis classifier for papillary thyroid cancer that drew on CDR3 differences across clinicopathological groups. From the PCR reads, TCRdb re-called clones with MiXCR. The V and J calls here are based on TCRdb, not the publication. The sample lists around 8,200 clones; around 30% were seen once. Each patient came to thyroid surgery without any prior treatment (of any kind). Deletions cut 0 bases from V and 7 bases from J, with 16 bases between. The CDR3 covers 15 residues. The V gene's germline CDR1 is MNHEY and CDR2 SVGAGI. The chain recombines TRBV6-5 with TRBJ2-7; perhaps TRBD1 as D (6 bases). The material sequenced was tumor tissue. This clonotype was sampled from a male donor with papillary thyroid cancer or a benign thyroid nodule (not recorded which). Some clones in this sample may be carry-over from other donors' samples. The CDR3 sequence: CASSYSFTGPKEQYF. The CDR3 DNA reads as TGTGCCAGCAGTTACTCTTTCACAGGGCCCAAGGAGCAGTACTTC.